This entry describes one T cell receptor beta chain. Its antigen remains unknown. Time point specified: newly diagnosed GD, antithyroid drugs for less than 3 months. Extracted RNA from PBMCs served as the source of the TCR library. It was an endocrinology department in Xi'an, China, that provided the patients. Relying on iRepertoire HTBI primers and Arm-PCR of CDR3 regions, the team built TCR beta libraries. MiXCR was run by TCRdb on the multiplex PCR reads, yielding one entry per CDR3 protein. The sample has about 620,000 distinct CDR3 sequences, approximately 15% seen once; the top ten hold 18%. Germline V CDR1 and CDR2: SGHVS, FQNEAQ. V was cut by 6 bases and J by 2 bases, with 8 bases left in between. The CDR3 covers 12 residues. This sample was taken from a study of regulatory T cells in long-lasting Graves disease. Findings and caveats of the study: Persistent patients had a count of shared public clonotypes (about 2,700) that exceeded that of new patients (about 930).

This sample also belongs to another study, concerning T cells in Graves' hyperthyroidism and ophthalmopathy. In that study: The HTBI primer set was used in a first-round RT-PCR of the TCR CDR3. Stable hyperthyroidism was told apart from ophthalmopathy by a model built on 13 V-J features.

Sequencing was performed on peripheral blood mononuclear cells (PBMCs), taken at new diagnosis, from a patient treated with antithyroid drugs. This TCR derives from a woman between 25 and 40 years old with Graves disease. This rearrangement joins TRBV7-8 to TRBJ2-7; D not resolved. Here the CDR3 reads CASSYTPYEQYF. The CDR3 DNA reads TGTGCCAGCAGTTATACCCCCTACGAGCAGTACTTC. The entire variable domain, with the rest obtained from reference TRBV7-8 and TRBJ2-7, is as follows: GAGVSQSPRYKVAKRGQDVALRCDPISGHVSLFWYQQALGQGPEFLTYFQNEAQLDKSGLPSDRFFAERPEGSVSTLKIQRTQQEDSAVYLCASSYTPYEQYFGPGTRLTVT.